The 30 T cell receptor beta chains below come from one sample, sequenced in a study of blood T cell repertoires in COVID-19. Assay used: immunoSEQ multiplex PCR; TCRdb lists only in-frame clones, some missing. The table includes more than 200,000 clones, approximately 86% detected once. The sample consisted of peripheral blood. All receptors derive from a human donor in a cohort sampled during active COVID-19.

This clone is a singleton in its sample. Other DNA sequences from this sample encode an identical CDR3 as well. The V gene is TRBV5-6, the J gene TRBJ2-7; D is uncertain. This CDR3 is 12 amino acids long. V lost 0 bases to trimming and J lost 4 bases, with 5 bases between them. The germline CDR1 and CDR2 sequences are SGHDT and YYEEEE. The CDR3 spells CASSLAPYEQYF. The CDR3 nucleotides read TGTGCCAGCAGCTTGGCTCCTTACGAGCAGTACTTC.

The rearrangement uses TRBV19 and TRBJ2-7; TRBD1 matches at 7 bases. The V and J ends lost 5 bases and 2 bases, in that order; junction bases with no gene match: 9. This CDR3 region has 15 residues. The V gene's germline CDR1 is LNHDA and CDR2 SQIVND (reference sequence). The CDR3 sequence: CASSVTGRPAYEQYF. DNA for the CDR3: TGTGCCAGTAGTGTGACAGGGCGACCGGCCTACGAGCAGTACTTC.

The rearrangement links TRBV27 to TRBJ1-3; D gene uncertain. The germline CDR1 and CDR2 sequences are MNHEY and SMNVEV (reference sequence). The CDR3 covers 15 residues. Trimming removed 8 bases at V and 7 bases at J, with 21 bases between. The CDR3 loop reads CASQPRHRGGNTIYF. CDR3 DNA sequence: TGTGCCAGCCAACCTCGGCATCGAGGCGGCAACACCATATATTTT.

V and J are TRBV9 and TRBJ2-7; a possible D gene is TRBD1 (8 bases). Germline loops: CDR1 SGDLS, CDR2 YYNGEE. The CDR3 is 16 amino acids. V dropped 4 bases and J dropped 0 bases, with 17 bases sitting between them. CDR3 protein: CASSPGGGSSSYEQYF. CDR3 in DNA: TGTGCCAGCAGCCCAGGGGGCGGGAGTAGCTCCTACGAGCAGTACTTC.

The chain has TRBV6-2 or TRBV6-3 and TRBJ1-1; D is unresolved. The CDR3 contains 13 residues. Trimming left V 2 bases short and J 4 bases short, with 8 bases between. Germline-derived CDR1 and CDR2 are MNHEY and SVGEGT. CDR3 amino acids: CASSYVELTEAFF. DNA of the CDR3: TGTGCCAGCAGTTACGTGGAGCTCACTGAAGCTTTCTTT.

The chain uses TRBV5-4 and TRBJ2-7; a weak D match, TRBD1 (6 bases). This CDR3 comprises 15 residues. Germline loops: CDR1 SGHNT, CDR2 YYREEE (reference sequence). Trimming cost V 7 bases and J 2 bases, with 19 bases left between them. CDR3 coding DNA: TGTGCCAGCTCCAACCGCAGGGGATTCCCCTACGAGCAGTACTTC. It yields the protein CASSNRRGFPYEQYF.

In nucleotides, the CDR3 is TGTGCCAGCAGCTTGGGAGGGTACGGCGGGAGGGGAGATACGCAGTATTTT. Protein: CASSLGGYGGRGDTQYF. The chain joins TRBV5-4 to TRBJ2-3, with 9 bases that match TRBD2. The V segment lost 0 bases and the J segment 5 bases; nucleotides outside the gene matches: 10. The germline CDR1 and CDR2 sequences are SGHNT and YYREEE (reference sequence). This CDR3 is built from 17 residues.

The V gene is TRBV11-1, the J gene TRBJ2-7, with 9 bases lining up with TRBD1. The germline V gene encodes CDR1 SGHAT and CDR2 FQDESV (reference sequence). The CDR3 sequence is 15 residues long. J lost 4 bases, V lost 3 bases, and 7 bases had no gene match. The CDR3 nucleotides read TGTGCCAGCAGCTTGGAAACAGGGGGCCCGTACGAGCAGTACTTC. Translating it yields CASSLETGGPYEQYF.

This clone has only one observation. V is TRBV5-5 and J is TRBJ2-1; possible D gene TRBD2, 6 bases. V gave up 6 bases and J gave up 4 bases, with 17 bases separating them. This CDR3 comprises 15 residues. CDR1 SGHKS and CDR2 YYEKEE come from the germline V gene (reference sequence). CDR3 protein: CASIPGGWGYNEQFF. DNA of the CDR3: TGTGCCAGCATTCCCGGAGGGTGGGGATACAATGAGCAGTTCTTC.

V and J are TRBV5-6 and TRBJ2-5; D may be TRBD2 (6 bases). This CDR3 spans 14 amino acids. V was clipped by 4 bases and J by 7 bases, with 17 bases between them. The germline gives CDR1 SGHDT, CDR2 YYEEEE. CDR3 nucleotide sequence: TGTGCCAGCAGCCTGACGGAGGGGATTGGGACCCAGTACTTC. It yields the protein CASSLTEGIGTQYF.

The V call is TRBV13, the J call TRBJ2-6, with 8 bases fitting TRBD1. In germline, CDR1 is PRHDT, CDR2 FYEKMQ (reference sequence). This CDR3 contains 16 residues. J gave up 2 bases and V 5 bases, and 5 bases lay outside the gene matches. The CDR3 loop is CASSIPTGAGANVLTF. The DNA for the CDR3 is TGTGCCAGCAGCATACCGACAGGGGCTGGGGCCAACGTCCTGACTTTC.

The V call is TRBV7-8, the J call TRBJ2-7, with 8 bases fitting TRBD2. The germline gives CDR1 SGHVS, CDR2 FQNEAQ. The junction had 6 bases not matched to a gene; V was cut back by 6 bases and J by 2 bases. The CDR3 sequence is 14 residues long. The CDR3 region has the DNA TGTGCCAGCAGTTCTACTAGCGGAACCTACGAGCAGTACTTC. Translated: CASSSTSGTYEQYF.

The V gene is TRBV4-1, the J gene TRBJ1-2, with D possibly TRBD1 on 6 matching bases. Looked up from germline, CDR1 is MGHRA and CDR2 is YSYEKL. Between the trimmed V and J ends, which lost 1 base and 7 bases, there was a span of 13 bases. The CDR3 consists of 14 residues. The CDR3 DNA reads TGCGCCAGCAGCCAAGTTTGGGTAGGGGGTGGCTACACCTTC. Its protein is CASSQVWVGGGYTF.

The chain has TRBV9 and TRBJ2-5, with 11 positions matching TRBD2. This CDR3 comprises 16 residues. V lost 3 bases to trimming and J lost 2 bases; unmatched junction nucleotides: 6. The germline gives CDR1 SGDLS, CDR2 YYNGEE. CDR3 sequence: CASSARLAGNQETQYF. The CDR3 DNA is TGTGCCAGCAGCGCGAGACTAGCGGGGAATCAAGAGACCCAGTACTTC.

The V call is TRBV23-1, the J call TRBJ2-3; perhaps TRBD2 as D (6 bases). TRBV23-1 is given ORF status, its function remaining uncertain. This CDR3 comprises 16 residues. Trimming left V 1 base short and J 1 base short, with 12 bases between. The CDR3 spells CASSQCPGEGTDTQYF. CDR3 coding DNA: TGCGCCAGCAGTCAATGCCCGGGGGAGGGCACAGATACGCAGTATTTT.

The gene calls are TRBV6-4 and TRBJ2-2, with D possibly matching TRBD2 (5 bases). CDR1 MRHNA and CDR2 SNTAGT come from the germline V gene. Trimming pared 5 bases from V and 1 base from J, leaving 11 bases between. The length of the CDR3 is 15 residues. The CDR3 region has the DNA TGTGCCAGCAGTAGGACTCAGATGAACACCGGGGAGCTGTTTTTT. It is translated as CASSRTQMNTGELFF.

V is TRBV7-9 and J is TRBJ1-5, with TRBD1 as a possible D gene (5 bases). Germline CDR1 SEHNR, CDR2 FQNEAQ (reference sequence). Deletions cut 4 bases from V and 0 bases from J, with 10 bases between. This CDR3 spans 15 amino acids. The DNA of the CDR3 is TGTGCCAGCAGCTCGGGGGGGACTAGCAATCAGCCCCAGCATTTT. Its protein is CASSSGGTSNQPQHF.

This clone was seen only once. The chain employs TRBV7-2 and TRBJ2-3; tentatively, D is TRBD1 (6 bases). This CDR3 has 13 residues. Germline V gene sequence: CDR1 SGHTA, CDR2 FQGNSA. Trimming left V 6 bases short and J 5 bases short, with 12 bases between. CDR3 in amino acids: CASRVTGGDTQYF. DNA for the CDR3: TGTGCCAGCAGAGTGACAGGAGGAGATACGCAGTATTTT.

This chain uses TRBV3-1 (or the pseudogene TRBV3-2) with TRBJ2-5, with 10 bases aligning to TRBD1. The V gene end was trimmed by 4 bases and the J gene end by 9 bases; junction bases not matched to a gene: 11. The CDR3 spans 15 residues. The germline CDR1 and CDR2 sequences are LGHDT and YNNKEL (reference sequence). The CDR3 region has the DNA TGTGCCAGCAGCCTGGGACAGGGGTATCTGTTGGCCCAGTACTTC. As protein: CASSLGQGYLLAQYF.

The chain links TRBV5-6 to TRBJ1-1; D is perhaps TRBD1 (5 bases). Trimming stripped 0 bases from V and 2 bases from J, with 17 bases between. The germline gives CDR1 SGHDT, CDR2 YYEEEE. This CDR3 has 17 amino acids. The CDR3 here is CASSLVTQGRLNTEAFF. The CDR3 DNA reads as TGTGCCAGCAGCTTGGTAACCCAGGGCCGTCTTAACACTGAAGCTTTCTTT.

This chain links TRBV3-1 (or the pseudogene TRBV3-2) with TRBJ2-3, with 10 bases matching TRBD1. With 0 bases clipped from V and 4 bases from J, the junction kept 19 bases outside the gene matches. Germline CDR1 LGHDT, CDR2 YNNKEL (reference sequence). This CDR3 is built from 21 residues. CDR3 nucleotides: TGTGCCAGCAGCCAAGAGGATCCGGACAGGGGGAGGGCCCTCGGGGCAGATACGCAGTATTTT. Its translation: CASSQEDPDRGRALGADTQYF.

The CDR3 coding sequence is TGTGCCAGCAGCCAAGATATGTCCCGGGGGGCCATCCAGGAGACCCAGTACTTC. This codes for CASSQDMSRGAIQETQYF. The V gene is TRBV3-1 (or the pseudogene TRBV3-2), the J gene TRBJ2-5, with D maybe TRBD2 (7 bases). Looked up from germline, CDR1 is LGHDT and CDR2 is YNNKEL (reference sequence). The germline V and J ends were trimmed by 0 bases and 5 bases, with 22 bases remaining between them. The CDR3 has 18 residues.

This rearrangement joins TRBV7-6 to TRBJ2-7; 9 bases align to TRBD1. Germline-derived CDR1 and CDR2 are SGHVS and FNYEAQ. The CDR3 sequence is 15 residues long. With V trimmed by 4 bases and J by 6 bases, 10 bases remained unmatched. In nucleotides, the CDR3 is TGTGCCAGCAGCTCTCTGGGGACAGGGAGTCCCGAGCAGTACTTC. Protein: CASSSLGTGSPEQYF.

The rearrangement joins TRBV9 to TRBJ1-5; perhaps TRBD1 as D (5 bases). The CDR3 covers 14 residues. Germline CDR1 reads SGDLS; CDR2 reads YYNGEE. V was pared by 0 bases and J by 6 bases, with 10 bases between. CDR3 DNA sequence: TGTGCCAGCAGCGTAGGACAGAACCTTCAGCCCCAGCATTTT. As protein: CASSVGQNLQPQHF.

This chain uses TRBV27 with TRBJ2-1; possibly TRBD2 for D (7 bases). Germline assignment: CDR1 MNHEY and CDR2 SMNVEV (reference sequence). The V and J ends lost 5 bases and 4 bases respectively, with 18 bases between them. This CDR3 is 16 amino acids long. CDR3 in amino acids: CASSPPWGGPYNEQFF. CDR3 coding DNA: TGTGCCAGCAGTCCCCCTTGGGGGGGCCCATACAATGAGCAGTTCTTC.

The chain couples TRBV19 to TRBJ2-7; D is unclear. Per germline, CDR1 LNHDA and CDR2 SQIVND (reference sequence). Trimming removed 3 bases at V and 2 bases at J, with 5 bases between. The CDR3 length is 12 residues. The CDR3 reads CASSISPYEQYF. CDR3 nucleotide sequence: TGTGCCAGTAGTATTAGTCCCTACGAGCAGTACTTC.

This clone occurred once. The chain carries TRBV7-9 and TRBJ2-7; 12 bases map to TRBD1. The CDR3 has 17 amino acids. Per the germline V gene, CDR1 is SEHNR and CDR2 is FQNEAQ (reference sequence). Germline trimming cut 10 bases from V and 2 bases from J; bases unmatched to any gene: 15. The CDR3 region has the DNA TGTGCCACGTCGCCGGGACAGGGGGCGATTCTGGCCTACGAGCAGTACTTC. Its translation is CATSPGQGAILAYEQYF.

This sequence joins TRBV7-5 and TRBJ1-2; TRBD1 was called by the table and not checked on the DNA. TRBV7-5 is annotated as a pseudogene. This CDR3 is 15 amino acids long. As DNA, the CDR3 is TGTGCCAGACGCCTACCGCCAACAGAAAACTATGGCTACACCTTC. The encoded protein is CARRLPPTENYGYTF.

This clone turned up a few times. The chain uses TRBV5-1 and TRBJ2-7; 9 bases line up with TRBD1. The CDR3 totals 16 residues. J gave up 1 base and V 3 bases, and 8 bases lay outside the gene matches. Germline V CDR1 and CDR2: SGHRS, YFSETQ. CDR3 loop: CASSSLTGGPSYEQYF. CDR3 DNA sequence: TGCGCCAGCAGCTCCCTTACAGGGGGCCCGTCCTACGAGCAGTACTTC.

The chain employs TRBV28 and TRBJ1-2; 7 nucleotides align to TRBD1. The CDR3 is 15 residues long. The J segment lost 8 bases and the V segment lost 2 bases, leaving 11 bases of the junction unmatched. CDR1 is MDHEN, CDR2 SYDVKM, per germline. This chain's CDR3 is CASSLPATGRDGYTF. The DNA of the CDR3 is TGTGCCAGCAGTTTACCCGCGACAGGGAGAGACGGCTACACCTTC.